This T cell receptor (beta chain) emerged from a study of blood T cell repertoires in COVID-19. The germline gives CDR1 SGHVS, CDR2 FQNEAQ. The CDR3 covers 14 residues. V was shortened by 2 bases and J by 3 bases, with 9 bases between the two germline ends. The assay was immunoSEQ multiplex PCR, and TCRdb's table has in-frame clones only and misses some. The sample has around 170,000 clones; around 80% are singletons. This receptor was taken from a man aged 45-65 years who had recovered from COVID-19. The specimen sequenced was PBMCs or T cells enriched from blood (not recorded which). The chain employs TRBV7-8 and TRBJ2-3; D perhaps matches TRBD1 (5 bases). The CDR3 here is CASSLQGWTDTQYF. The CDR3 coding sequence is TGTGCCAGCAGCTTACAGGGTTGGACAGATACGCAGTATTTT.